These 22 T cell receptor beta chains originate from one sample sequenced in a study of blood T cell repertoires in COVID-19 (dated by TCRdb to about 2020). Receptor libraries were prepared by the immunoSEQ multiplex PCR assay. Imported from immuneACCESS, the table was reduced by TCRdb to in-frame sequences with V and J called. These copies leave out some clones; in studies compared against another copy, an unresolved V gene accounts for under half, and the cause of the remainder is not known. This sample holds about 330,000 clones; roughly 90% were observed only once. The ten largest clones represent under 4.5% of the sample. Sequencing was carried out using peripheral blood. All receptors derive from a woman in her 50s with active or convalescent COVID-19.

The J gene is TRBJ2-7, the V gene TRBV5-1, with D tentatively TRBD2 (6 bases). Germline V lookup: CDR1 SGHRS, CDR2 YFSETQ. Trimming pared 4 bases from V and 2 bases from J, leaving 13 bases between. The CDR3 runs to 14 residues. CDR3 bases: TGCGCCAGCAGCGCCGGGACTGATACCTACGAGCAGTACTTC. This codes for CASSAGTDTYEQYF.

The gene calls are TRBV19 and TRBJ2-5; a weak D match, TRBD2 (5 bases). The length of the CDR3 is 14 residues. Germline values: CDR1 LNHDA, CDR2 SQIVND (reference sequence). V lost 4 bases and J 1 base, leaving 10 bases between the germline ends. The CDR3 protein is CASSTGVRQETQYF. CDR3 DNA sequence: TGTGCCAGTAGTACCGGGGTCCGCCAAGAGACCCAGTACTTC.

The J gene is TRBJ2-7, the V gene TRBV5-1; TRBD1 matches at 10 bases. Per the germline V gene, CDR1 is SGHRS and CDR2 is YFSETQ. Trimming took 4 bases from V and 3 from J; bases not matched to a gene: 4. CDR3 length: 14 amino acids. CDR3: CASSPGTGVYEQYF. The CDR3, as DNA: TGCGCCAGCAGCCCTGGGACAGGGGTCTACGAGCAGTACTTC.

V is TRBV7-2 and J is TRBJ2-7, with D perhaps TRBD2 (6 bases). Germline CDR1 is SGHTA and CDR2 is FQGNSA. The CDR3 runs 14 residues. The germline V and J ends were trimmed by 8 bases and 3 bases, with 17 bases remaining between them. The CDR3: CASVFRVDYYEQYF. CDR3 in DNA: TGTGCCAGCGTATTCAGGGTGGACTACTACGAGCAGTACTTC. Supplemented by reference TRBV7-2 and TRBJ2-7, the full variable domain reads GAGVSQSPSNKVTEKGKDVELRCDPISGHTALYWYRQSLGQGLEFLIYFQGNSAPDKSGLPSDRFSAERTGGSVSTLTIQRTQQEDSAVYLCASVFRVDYYEQYFGPGTRLTVT.

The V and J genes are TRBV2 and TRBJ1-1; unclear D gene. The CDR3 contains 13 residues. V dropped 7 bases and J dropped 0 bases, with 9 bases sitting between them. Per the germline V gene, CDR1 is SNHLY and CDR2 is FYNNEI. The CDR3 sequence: CASKEVMNTEAFF. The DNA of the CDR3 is TGTGCCAGCAAGGAGGTCATGAACACTGAAGCTTTCTTT.

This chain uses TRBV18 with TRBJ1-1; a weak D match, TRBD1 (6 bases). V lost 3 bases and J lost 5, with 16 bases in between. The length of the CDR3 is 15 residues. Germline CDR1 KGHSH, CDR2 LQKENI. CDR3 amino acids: CASSPSRKGETEAFF. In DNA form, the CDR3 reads TGTGCCAGCTCACCCTCCCGGAAGGGGGAGACTGAAGCTTTCTTT.

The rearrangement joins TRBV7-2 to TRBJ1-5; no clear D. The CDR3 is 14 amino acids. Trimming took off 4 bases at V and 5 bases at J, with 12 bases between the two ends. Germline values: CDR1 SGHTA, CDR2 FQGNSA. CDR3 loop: CASSSRFGDQPQHF. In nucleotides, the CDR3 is TGTGCCAGCAGCTCCAGATTCGGAGATCAGCCCCAGCATTTT.

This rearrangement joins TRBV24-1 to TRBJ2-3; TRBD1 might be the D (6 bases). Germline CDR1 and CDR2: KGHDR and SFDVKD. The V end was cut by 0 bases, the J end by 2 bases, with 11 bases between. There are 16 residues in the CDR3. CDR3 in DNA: TGTGCCACCAGTGATTTGAACAGGGCGAACACAGATACGCAGTATTTT. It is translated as CATSDLNRANTDTQYF.

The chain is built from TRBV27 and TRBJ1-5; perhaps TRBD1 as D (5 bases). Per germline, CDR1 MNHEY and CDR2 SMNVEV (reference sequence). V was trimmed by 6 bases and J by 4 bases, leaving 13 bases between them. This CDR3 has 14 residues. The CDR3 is CASRTGEGNQPQHF. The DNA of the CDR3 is TGTGCCAGCAGGACGGGGGAGGGGAATCAGCCCCAGCATTTT.

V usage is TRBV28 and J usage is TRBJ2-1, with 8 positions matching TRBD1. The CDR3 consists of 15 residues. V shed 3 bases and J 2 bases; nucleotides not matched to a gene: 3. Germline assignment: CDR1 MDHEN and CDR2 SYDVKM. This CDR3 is CASSFGRGPYNEQFF. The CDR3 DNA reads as TGTGCCAGCAGTTTCGGCAGGGGGCCCTACAATGAGCAGTTCTTC.

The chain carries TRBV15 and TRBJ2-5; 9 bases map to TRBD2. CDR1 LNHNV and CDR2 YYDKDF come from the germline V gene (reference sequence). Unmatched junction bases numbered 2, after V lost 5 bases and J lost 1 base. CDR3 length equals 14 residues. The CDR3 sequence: CATSGRGGQETQYF. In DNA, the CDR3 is TGTGCCACCAGCGGGCGGGGGGGCCAAGAGACCCAGTACTTC.

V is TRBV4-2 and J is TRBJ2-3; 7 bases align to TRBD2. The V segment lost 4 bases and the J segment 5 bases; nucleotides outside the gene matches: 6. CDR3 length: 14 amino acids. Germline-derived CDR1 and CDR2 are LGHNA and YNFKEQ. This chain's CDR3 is CASSRGGTGDTQYF. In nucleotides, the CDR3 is TGTGCCAGCAGCCGGGGGGGGACGGGAGATACGCAGTATTTT.

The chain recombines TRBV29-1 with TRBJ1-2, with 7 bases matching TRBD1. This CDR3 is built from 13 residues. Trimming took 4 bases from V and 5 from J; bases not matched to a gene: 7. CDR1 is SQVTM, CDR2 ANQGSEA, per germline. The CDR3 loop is CSVGQGEGYGYTF. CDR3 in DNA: TGCAGCGTTGGGCAGGGGGAAGGGTATGGCTACACCTTC. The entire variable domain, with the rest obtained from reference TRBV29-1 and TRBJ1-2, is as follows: SAVISQKPSRDICQRGTSLTIQCQVDSQVTMMFWYRQQPGQSLTLIATANQGSEATYESGFVIDKFPISRPNLTFSTLTVSNMSPEDSSIYLCSVGQGEGYGYTFGSGTRLTVV.

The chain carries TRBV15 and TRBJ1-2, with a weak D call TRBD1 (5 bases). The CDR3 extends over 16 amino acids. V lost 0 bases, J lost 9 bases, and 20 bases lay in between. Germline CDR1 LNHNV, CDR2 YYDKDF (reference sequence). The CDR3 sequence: CATSRDSGGAGRRYTF. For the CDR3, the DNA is TGTGCCACCAGCAGAGATTCTGGAGGGGCAGGGAGGCGCTACACCTTC.

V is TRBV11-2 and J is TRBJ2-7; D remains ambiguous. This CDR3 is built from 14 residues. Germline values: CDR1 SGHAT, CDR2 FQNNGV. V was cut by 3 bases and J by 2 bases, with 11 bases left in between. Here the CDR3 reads CASSLLRSTYEQYF. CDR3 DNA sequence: TGTGCCAGCAGCTTGTTGCGTAGCACCTACGAGCAGTACTTC.

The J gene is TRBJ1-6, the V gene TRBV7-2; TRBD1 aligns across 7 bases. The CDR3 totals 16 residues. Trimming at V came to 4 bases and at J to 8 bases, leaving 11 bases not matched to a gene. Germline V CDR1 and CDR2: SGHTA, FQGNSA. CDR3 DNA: TGTGCCAGCAGCTCACAGGGGACGGTTGGGTATTCACCCCTCCACTTT. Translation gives CASSSQGTVGYSPLHF.

CDR3 in DNA: TGCGCCAGCAGTGTCAACAGCCGAGGGACCGGGGAGCTGTTTTTT. Its protein is CASSVNSRGTGELFF. The chain has TRBV10-2 and TRBJ2-2, with D perhaps matching TRBD2 (5 bases). V was pared by 4 bases and J by 5 bases, with 14 bases between. The CDR3 length is 15 residues. Looked up from germline, CDR1 is WSHSY and CDR2 is SAAADI.

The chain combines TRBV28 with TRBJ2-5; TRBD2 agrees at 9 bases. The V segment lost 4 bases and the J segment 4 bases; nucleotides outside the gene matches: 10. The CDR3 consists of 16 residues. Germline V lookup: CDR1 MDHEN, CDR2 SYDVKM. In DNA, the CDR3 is TGTGCCAGCAGTTCGTTAGCTAGCGGGACACGAGAGACCCAGTACTTC. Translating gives CASSSLASGTRETQYF.

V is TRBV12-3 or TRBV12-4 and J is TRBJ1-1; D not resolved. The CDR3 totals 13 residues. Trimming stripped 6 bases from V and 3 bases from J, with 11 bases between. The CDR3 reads CASRTNRDTEAFF. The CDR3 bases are TGTGCCAGCAGAACCAACCGGGACACTGAAGCTTTCTTT.

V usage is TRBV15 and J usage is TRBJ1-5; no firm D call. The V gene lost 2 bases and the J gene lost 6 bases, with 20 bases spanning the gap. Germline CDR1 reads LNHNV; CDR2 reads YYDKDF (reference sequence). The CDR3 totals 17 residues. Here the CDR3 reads CATSRLYSQEGPQPQHF. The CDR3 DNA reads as TGTGCCACCAGCAGACTCTACTCTCAGGAGGGTCCTCAGCCCCAGCATTTT.

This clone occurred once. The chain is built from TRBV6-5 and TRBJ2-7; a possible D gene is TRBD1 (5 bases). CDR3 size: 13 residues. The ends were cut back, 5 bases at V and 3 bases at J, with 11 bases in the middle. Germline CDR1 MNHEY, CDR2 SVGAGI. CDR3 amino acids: CASSRDSFYEQYF. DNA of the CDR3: TGTGCCAGCAGTCGTGACAGTTTCTACGAGCAGTACTTC.

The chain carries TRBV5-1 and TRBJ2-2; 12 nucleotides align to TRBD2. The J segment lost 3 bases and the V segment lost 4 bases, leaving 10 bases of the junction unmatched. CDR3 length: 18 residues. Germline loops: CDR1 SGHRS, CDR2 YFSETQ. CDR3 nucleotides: TGCGCCAGCAGCGTAACGACTAGCGGGGGCCCTTACACCGGGGAGCTGTTTTTT. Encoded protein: CASSVTTSGGPYTGELFF. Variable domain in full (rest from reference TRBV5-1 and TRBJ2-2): KAGVTQTPRYLIKTRGQQVTLSCSPISGHRSVSWYQQTPGQGLQFLFEYFSETQRNKGNFPGRFSGRQFSNSRSEMNVSTLELGDSALYLCASSVTTSGGPYTGELFFGEGSRLTVL.